Only a few counts were recorded for the clone carrying this T cell receptor beta chain. Its specificity is not known. Treatment: oral pan-JAK inhibitor, 5-10 mg twice daily. The sample belongs to a study of CD8+ T cells in alopecia areata. The authors extracted RNA and reverse transcribed it into cDNA as the sequencing template. Assay: immunoSEQ multiplex PCR; the TCRdb copy retains only in-frame clones and omits some. In the table there are a few hundred thousand clones, just over 65% of which are singletons. General study points: Many expanded lesional clones persisted in scalp and blood during tofacitinib treatment. Besides other cells, scalp samples also yield sequences of resident alphabeta T cells from normal skin.

This specimen was CD4+ T cells sorted from blood, taken between weeks 44 and 45, from a patient treated with tofacitinib. The TCR sequence derives from a human donor with alopecia areata.

CDR3 DNA sequence: TGTGCCAGCAGCGCAACTAGCGGGGGGTCTCGCGAGCAGTACTTC. As protein: CASSATSGGSREQYF. This rearrangement joins TRBV6-5 to TRBJ2-7; the match to TRBD2 covers 12 bases. Per the germline V gene, CDR1 is MNHEY and CDR2 is SVGAGI. After removal of 6 bases from V and 6 bases from J, the junction contained 9 bases not matched to a gene. The CDR3 spans 15 residues.